The T cell receptor (beta chain) described here comes from a study of somatic mutations in T cells in chronic GVHD (TCRdb year 2020). Of note for this clone: Which antigen it targets is not known. Base qualities are not at hand, and no much larger clone is one base apart.

For sorting, staining was done with anti-CD3, anti-CD4, anti-CD8 and a Vbeta20 antibody from the IOTest Beta Mark kit on a FACSAria III, reaching purity above 98%. Peripheral blood was drawn into sodium heparin tubes, and mononuclear cells were separated by Ficoll-Paque PLUS density gradient centrifugation. Before TCRbeta deep sequencing, the CD4+ Vbeta20+, CD4+ Vbeta20-, and CD8+ T cell fractions were FACS-sorted. Genomic DNA was isolated and then used for the TCRbeta deep sequencing. The immunoSEQ assay, provided as a commercial service, was used for TCRbeta CDR3 sequencing and initial data processing. Turning to the authors' computational methods: Reads were demultiplexed, adapter and primer sequences were removed, similar clones were merged by frequency-ratio clustering, and V, D, J genes were annotated with IMGT. TCRdb retrieved this table from immuneACCESS and kept in-frame rearrangements only. Not all clones are present; in checked studies, unresolved V genes account for under half, and no reason is known for the remainder. V, J and clone size are taken as reported in that table, and D and trimming were inferred from the DNA itself. For this sample the table gives 13,000 or so clones, of which around 80% were detected only once. The biggest ten clones account for approximately 30% of the sample.

Including cysteine and phenylalanine, the CDR3 has 15 amino acids. The kept DNA is CDR3 alone, 45 bases in frame from the first base. The germline V gene supplies CDR1 SGHTA and CDR2 FQGNSA. Here V drops 5 bases and J drops 5 bases, and the junction holds 9 bases not matched to any gene. This receptor was identified in a male patient between 45 and 59 years old with chronic graft-versus-host disease. Following a transplant, some T cells may be graft donor cells, not patient cells. The chain is made from TRBV7-2 and TRBJ1-1, with 9 middle bases fitting TRBD1. Material: Vbeta20-negative CD4+ T cells from blood. In the paper's terms, the cell subset or site label means: CD4+ T cells sorted as TCR Vbeta20 negative by flow cytometry. The CDR3 reads CASSTRTGTGTEAFF. The DNA sequence is as follows: TGTGCCAGCAGCACCCGTACCGGGACAGGGACTGAAGCTTTCTTT.